There are a few counts of the clone carrying this T cell receptor (beta chain). This sample stems from a study of T-cell memory formation after mild COVID-19. 5'RACE, which relied on constant-segment primers, yielded TCR alpha and TCR beta cDNA libraries carrying sample barcodes and UMIs. TCRdb reprocessed the 5' RACE reads with MiXCR, giving one entry per CDR3 protein. Among under 300,000 distinct CDR3 sequences listed, over 15% were seen once. Per the germline V gene, CDR1 is LGHNA and CDR2 is YSLEER. CDR3 size: 13 residues. Trimming took 3 bases from V and 7 from J, leaving 10 bases between them. Sequencing was performed on PBMCs or a T cell subset sorted from them (not recorded which). The source is a man younger than 35 who had mild COVID-19 (a few samples of this study predate the infection). Cell type and time point are not known. The V call is TRBV4-3, the J call TRBJ1-5, with D hard to call. CDR3 nucleotides: TGCGCCAGCAGCCAGGCCTCGGGGCAGCCCCAGCATTTT. Translating it yields CASSQASGQPQHF.